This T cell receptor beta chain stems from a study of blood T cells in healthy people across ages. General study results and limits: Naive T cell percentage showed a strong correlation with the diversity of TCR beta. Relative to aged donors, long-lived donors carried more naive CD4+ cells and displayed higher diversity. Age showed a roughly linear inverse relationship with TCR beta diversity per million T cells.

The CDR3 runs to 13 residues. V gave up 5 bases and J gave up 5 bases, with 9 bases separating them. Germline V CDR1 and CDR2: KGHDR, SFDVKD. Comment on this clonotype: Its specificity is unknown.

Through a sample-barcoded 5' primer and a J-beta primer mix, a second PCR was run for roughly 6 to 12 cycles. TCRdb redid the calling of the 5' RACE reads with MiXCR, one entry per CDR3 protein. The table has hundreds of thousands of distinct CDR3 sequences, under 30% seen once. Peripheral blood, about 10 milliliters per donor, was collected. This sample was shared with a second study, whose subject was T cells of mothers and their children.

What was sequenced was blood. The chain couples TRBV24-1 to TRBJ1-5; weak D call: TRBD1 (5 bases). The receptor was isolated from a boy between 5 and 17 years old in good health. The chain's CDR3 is CATSAGGDQPQHF. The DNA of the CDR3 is TGTGCCACCAGTGCGGGGGGAGATCAGCCCCAGCATTTT.